One sample yielded the 15 T cell receptor beta chains listed below, sequenced in a study of blood T cell repertoires in COVID-19. TCRdb's copy holds only in-frame clones and misses some; the assay was immunoSEQ multiplex PCR. The sample carries fewer than 250,000 clones, about 90% recorded once. Sequencing input: peripheral blood. The receptors shown here come from a young man with COVID-19, enrolled during active disease.

This clone turned up a few times. The DNA of the CDR3 is TGTGCCACCAGCACGGGGGGGCCCGCCAAAAACATTCAGTACTTC. This encodes CATSTGGPAKNIQYF. The rearrangement joins TRBV15 to TRBJ2-4, with 8 bases fitting TRBD2. Per the germline V gene, CDR1 is LNHNV and CDR2 is YYDKDF (reference sequence). There are 15 residues in the CDR3. Trimming removed 4 bases from V and 1 base from J; junction bases left unmatched: 3.

This clone was observed once. The CDR3 loop is CASSQDRVADQPQHF. CDR3 in DNA: TGCGCCAGCAGCCAGGACAGGGTTGCAGATCAGCCCCAGCATTTT. The rearrangement joins TRBV5-1 to TRBJ1-5; 8 bases are a match to TRBD1. The CDR3 contains 15 residues. Germline CDR1 reads SGHRS; CDR2 reads YFSETQ. After removal of 4 bases from V and 5 bases from J, the junction contained 8 bases not matched to a gene.

This clone is a singleton in its sample. The genes are TRBV30 and TRBJ2-2, with a weak D call TRBD2 (6 bases). Germline CDR1 reads GTSNPN; CDR2 reads SVGIG (reference sequence). The CDR3 spans 14 residues. V lost 0 bases, J lost 6 bases, and 11 bases lay in between. CDR3 bases: TGTGCCTGGAGTGTCGTAGGAGGGTCCGGGGAGCTGTTTTTT. This codes for CAWSVVGGSGELFF.

The genes are TRBV3-1 (or the pseudogene TRBV3-2) and TRBJ2-7; 10 bases line up with TRBD1. V gave up 3 bases and J gave up 5 bases; unmatched junction bases: 7. Germline CDR1 reads LGHDT; CDR2 reads YNNKEL (reference sequence). The CDR3 runs to 15 residues. The CDR3 DNA reads as TGTGCCAGCAGCCACCCGGGACAGGGGTCCAACGAGCAGTACTTC. Amino acids: CASSHPGQGSNEQYF.

This rearrangement joins TRBV3-1 (or the pseudogene TRBV3-2) to TRBJ1-1; 7 positions agree with TRBD1. CDR1 and CDR2 from the germline V gene are LGHDT and YNNKEL (reference sequence). The CDR3 spans 14 residues. Germline trimming cut 5 bases from V and 1 base from J; bases unmatched to any gene: 4. The CDR3 is CASSVDRPNTEAFF. For the CDR3, the DNA is TGTGCCAGCAGCGTGGACAGGCCGAACACTGAAGCTTTCTTT.

The genes are TRBV19 and TRBJ1-5, with TRBD1 identical over 8 bases. The junction had 7 bases not matched to a gene; V was cut back by 3 bases and J by 0 bases. The germline V gene encodes CDR1 LNHDA and CDR2 SQIVND (reference sequence). This CDR3 spans 17 amino acids. The CDR3 DNA reads TGTGCCAGTAGTATTCGAACAGGGGGTGGTAGCAATCAGCCCCAGCATTTT. Translating it yields CASSIRTGGGSNQPQHF. The full variable domain, rest sourced from reference TRBV19 and TRBJ1-5, is DGGITQSPKYLFRKEGQNVTLSCEQNLNHDAMYWYRQDPGQGLRLIYYSQIVNDFQKGDIAEGYSVSREKKESFPLTVTSAQKNPTAFYLCASSIRTGGGSNQPQHFGDGTRLSIL.

This rearrangement joins TRBV3-1 (or the pseudogene TRBV3-2) to TRBJ1-2; D call uncertain. The germline V gene encodes CDR1 LGHDT and CDR2 YNNKEL (reference sequence). Trimming removed 6 bases from V and 2 bases from J, with 13 bases in between. CDR3 size: 14 residues. CDR3 sequence: CASSPTISNYGYTF. DNA of the CDR3: TGTGCCAGCAGTCCTACCATTTCGAACTATGGCTACACCTTC.

The chain recombines TRBV5-4 with TRBJ1-1; 7 bases map to TRBD1. V lost 7 bases and J lost 5; bases outside the gene matches: 8. Germline CDR1 SGHNT, CDR2 YYREEE (reference sequence). The CDR3 totals 13 residues. The CDR3 nucleotides read TGTGCCAGCCAGCAGGGGGTACGGACTGAAGCTTTCTTT. Translated: CASQQGVRTEAFF.

The gene calls are TRBV6-2 or TRBV6-3 and TRBJ1-2; D gene ambiguous. The germline V and J ends were trimmed by 6 bases and 5 bases, with 13 bases remaining between them. This CDR3 comprises 13 residues. Germline CDR1 is MNHEY and CDR2 is SVGEGT. The CDR3 loop is CASSNSYSYGYTF. CDR3 in DNA: TGTGCCAGCAGCAACAGTTACTCTTATGGCTACACCTTC.

This clone was detected only once. The chain links TRBV6-5 to TRBJ1-2; D not resolved. CDR1 MNHEY and CDR2 SVGAGI come from the germline V gene. The CDR3 runs 12 residues. V dropped 2 bases and J dropped 6 bases, with 7 bases sitting between them. The CDR3 sequence is CASSYRGNGYTF. CDR3 coding DNA: TGTGCCAGCAGTTACCGGGGAAATGGCTACACCTTC.

CDR3 nucleotides: TGTGCCAGCAGCTTAAATCCAGGTTTTACCCATGAGCAGTTCTTC. Its translation is CASSLNPGFTHEQFF. The chain joins TRBV7-7 to TRBJ2-1; D uncertain. V lost 2 bases to trimming and J lost 8 bases, with 16 bases between them. CDR1 SSHAT and CDR2 FNYEAQ come from the germline V gene (reference sequence). This CDR3 is 15 amino acids long.

The chain is built from TRBV7-9 and TRBJ1-2, with D possibly matching TRBD1 (6 bases). CDR1 is SEHNR and CDR2 is FQNEAQ in the germline V gene (reference sequence). V was clipped by 5 bases and J by 4 bases, with 14 bases between them. This CDR3 contains 14 residues. CDR3 sequence (DNA): TGTGCCAGCAGCCCTGGGGGCAGCCCCTATGGCTACACCTTC. Amino acid sequence: CASSPGGSPYGYTF.

The rearrangement joins TRBV15 to TRBJ1-2, with 7 bases aligning to TRBD1. The CDR3 consists of 15 residues. CDR1 is LNHNV, CDR2 YYDKDF, per germline (reference sequence). With V trimmed by 0 bases and J by 8 bases, 9 bases remained unmatched. The CDR3 bases are TGTGCCACCAGCAGAGATCCACCAGGGGGAGAGGGCTACACCTTC. It codes for CATSRDPPGGEGYTF.

The CDR3 loop is CAGTRGNNQPQHF. The CDR3 DNA reads TGTGCCGGGACTAGGGGCAACAATCAGCCCCAGCATTTT. V is TRBV30 and J is TRBJ1-5; D possibly corresponds to TRBD1 (5 bases). CDR1 is GTSNPN and CDR2 is SVGIG in the germline V gene (reference sequence). This CDR3 contains 13 residues. The germline V and J ends were trimmed by 8 bases and 3 bases, with 14 bases remaining between them. The full variable domain, its missing parts supplied by reference TRBV30 and TRBJ1-5, is SQTIHQWPATLVQPVGSPLSLECTVEGTSNPNLYWYRQAAGRGLQLLFYSVGIGQISSEVPQNLSASRPQDRQFILSSKKLLLSDSGFYLCAGTRGNNQPQHFGDGTRLSIL.

The rearrangement joins TRBV7-2 to TRBJ2-2, with TRBD1 matching 8 bases. CDR3 length: 15 residues. Germline CDR1 SGHTA, CDR2 FQGNSA. V shed 5 bases and J 7 bases; nucleotides not matched to a gene: 9. The CDR3 DNA reads as TGTGCCAGCAGCCCCCGGACAGGGTTGGGCGGGGAGCTGTTTTTT. Translated: CASSPRTGLGGELFF. Full variable domain (missing parts from reference TRBV7-2 and TRBJ2-2): GAGVSQSPSNKVTEKGKDVELRCDPISGHTALYWYRQSLGQGLEFLIYFQGNSAPDKSGLPSDRFSAERTGGSVSTLTIQRTQQEDSAVYLCASSPRTGLGGELFFGEGSRLTVL.